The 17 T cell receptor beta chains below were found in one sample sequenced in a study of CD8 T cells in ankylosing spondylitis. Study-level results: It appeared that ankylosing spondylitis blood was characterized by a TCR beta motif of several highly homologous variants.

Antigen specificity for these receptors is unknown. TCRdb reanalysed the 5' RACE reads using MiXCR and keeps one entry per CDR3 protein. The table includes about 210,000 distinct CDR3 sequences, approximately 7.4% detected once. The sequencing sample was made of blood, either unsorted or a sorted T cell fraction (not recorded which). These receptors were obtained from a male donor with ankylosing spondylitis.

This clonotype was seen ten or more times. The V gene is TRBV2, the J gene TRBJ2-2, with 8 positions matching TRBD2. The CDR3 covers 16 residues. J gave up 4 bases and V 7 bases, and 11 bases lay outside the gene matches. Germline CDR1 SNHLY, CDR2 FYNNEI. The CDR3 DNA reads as TGTGCCAGCATCCCACGGACTAGCCAAGCCACCGGGGAGCTGTTTTTT. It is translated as CASIPRTSQATGELFF.

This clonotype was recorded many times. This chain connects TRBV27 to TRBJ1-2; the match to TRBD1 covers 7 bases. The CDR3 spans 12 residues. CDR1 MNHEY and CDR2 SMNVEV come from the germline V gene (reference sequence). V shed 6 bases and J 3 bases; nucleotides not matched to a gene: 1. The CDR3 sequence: CASRGGHYGYTF. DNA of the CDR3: TGTGCCAGCAGAGGGGGCCACTATGGCTACACCTTC.

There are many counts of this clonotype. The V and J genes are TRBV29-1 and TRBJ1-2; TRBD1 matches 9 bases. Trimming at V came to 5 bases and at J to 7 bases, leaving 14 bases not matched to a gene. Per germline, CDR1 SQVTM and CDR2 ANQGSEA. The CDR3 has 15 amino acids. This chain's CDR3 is CSVPSDRGIVFGYTF. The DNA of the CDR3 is TGCAGCGTTCCAAGTGACAGGGGGATTGTGTTTGGCTACACCTTC.

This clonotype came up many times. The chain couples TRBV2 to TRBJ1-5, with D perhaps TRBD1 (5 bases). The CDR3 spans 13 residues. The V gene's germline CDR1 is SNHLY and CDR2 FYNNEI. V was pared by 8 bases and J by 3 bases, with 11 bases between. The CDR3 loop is CASVRAFNQPQHF. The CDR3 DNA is TGTGCCAGCGTCAGGGCGTTCAATCAGCCCCAGCATTTT.

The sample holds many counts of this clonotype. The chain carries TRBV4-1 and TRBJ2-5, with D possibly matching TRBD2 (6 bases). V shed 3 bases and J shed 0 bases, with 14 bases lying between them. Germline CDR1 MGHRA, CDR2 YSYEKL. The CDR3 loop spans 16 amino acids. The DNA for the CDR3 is TGCGCCAGCAGCCACACTCGGGGGAGAGACCAAGAGACCCAGTACTTC. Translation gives CASSHTRGRDQETQYF.

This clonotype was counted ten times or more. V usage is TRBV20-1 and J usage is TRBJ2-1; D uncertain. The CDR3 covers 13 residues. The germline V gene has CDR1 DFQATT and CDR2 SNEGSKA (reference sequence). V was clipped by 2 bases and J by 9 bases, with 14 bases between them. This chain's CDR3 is CSARKTLGGEQFF. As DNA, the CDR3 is TGCAGTGCTAGAAAGACGCTCGGTGGTGAGCAGTTCTTC.

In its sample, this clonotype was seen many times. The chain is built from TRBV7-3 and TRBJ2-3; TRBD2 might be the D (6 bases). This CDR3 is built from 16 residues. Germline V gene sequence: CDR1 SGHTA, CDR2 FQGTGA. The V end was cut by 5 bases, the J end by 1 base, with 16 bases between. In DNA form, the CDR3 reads TGTGCCAGCAGCCCAACCCCGGCTAGCGGCACAGATACGCAGTATTTT. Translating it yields CASSPTPASGTDTQYF.

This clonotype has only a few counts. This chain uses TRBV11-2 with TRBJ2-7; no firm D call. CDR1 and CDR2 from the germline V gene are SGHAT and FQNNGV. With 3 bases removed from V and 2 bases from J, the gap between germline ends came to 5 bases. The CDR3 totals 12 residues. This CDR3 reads CASSFPAYEQYF. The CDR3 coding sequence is TGTGCCAGCAGCTTCCCAGCCTACGAGCAGTACTTC.

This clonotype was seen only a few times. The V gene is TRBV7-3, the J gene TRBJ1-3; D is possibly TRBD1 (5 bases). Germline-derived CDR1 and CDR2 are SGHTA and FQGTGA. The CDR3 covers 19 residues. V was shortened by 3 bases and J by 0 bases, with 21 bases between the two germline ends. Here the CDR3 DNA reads TGTGCCAGCAGCTTCGGTGGCCGGGACGGGATTTTCTCTGGAAACACCATATATTTT. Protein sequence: CASSFGGRDGIFSGNTIYF.

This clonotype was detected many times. DNA of the CDR3: TGTGCCAGCAGTGAAGCGCTTCAGAGGGCTGTAGTTATAAGCAATCAGCCCCAGCATTTT. Translated, it gives CASSEALQRAVVISNQPQHF. This chain joins TRBV2 and TRBJ1-5; D is undetermined. The CDR3 spans 20 residues. The germline V gene has CDR1 SNHLY and CDR2 FYNNEI. Deletions cut 0 bases from V and 1 base from J, with 22 bases between.

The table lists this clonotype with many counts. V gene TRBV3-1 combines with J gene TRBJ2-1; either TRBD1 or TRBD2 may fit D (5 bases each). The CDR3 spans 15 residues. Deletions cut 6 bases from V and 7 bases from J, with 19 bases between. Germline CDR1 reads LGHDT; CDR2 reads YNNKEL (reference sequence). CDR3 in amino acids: CASSLRDGPGNEQFF. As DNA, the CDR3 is TGTGCCAGCAGTTTAAGGGACGGCCCTGGGAATGAGCAGTTCTTC.

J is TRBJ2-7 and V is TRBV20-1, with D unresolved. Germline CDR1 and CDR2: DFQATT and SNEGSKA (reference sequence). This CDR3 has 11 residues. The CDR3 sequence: CRGTDSYEQYF. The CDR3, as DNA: TGCAGGGGAACAGATTCCTACGAGCAGTACTTC.

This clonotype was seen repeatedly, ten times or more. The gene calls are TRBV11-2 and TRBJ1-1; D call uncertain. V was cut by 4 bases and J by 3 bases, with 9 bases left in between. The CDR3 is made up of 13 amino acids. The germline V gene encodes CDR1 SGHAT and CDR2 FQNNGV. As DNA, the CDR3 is TGTGCCAGCAGCTCCGTCAGATACACTGAAGCTTTCTTT. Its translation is CASSSVRYTEAFF. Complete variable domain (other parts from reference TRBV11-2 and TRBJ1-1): EAGVAQSPRYKIIEKRQSVAFWCNPISGHATLYWYQQILGQGPKLLIQFQNNGVVDDSQLPKDRFSAERLKGVDSTLKIQPAKLEDSAVYLCASSSVRYTEAFFGQGTRLTVV.

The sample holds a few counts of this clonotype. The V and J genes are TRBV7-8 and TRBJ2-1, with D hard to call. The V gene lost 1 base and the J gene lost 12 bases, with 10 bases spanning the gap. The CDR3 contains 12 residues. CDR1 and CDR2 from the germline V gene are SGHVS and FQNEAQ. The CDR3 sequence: CASSLVSRGQFF. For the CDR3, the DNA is TGTGCCAGCAGCTTAGTGAGCAGAGGGCAGTTCTTC.

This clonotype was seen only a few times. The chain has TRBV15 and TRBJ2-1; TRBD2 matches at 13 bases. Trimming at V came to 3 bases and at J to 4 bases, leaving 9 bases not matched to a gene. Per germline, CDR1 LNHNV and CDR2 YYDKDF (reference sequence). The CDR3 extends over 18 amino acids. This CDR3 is CATSSPTSGGIRYNEQFF. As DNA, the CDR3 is TGTGCCACCAGCAGTCCGACTAGCGGGGGGATAAGGTACAATGAGCAGTTCTTC.

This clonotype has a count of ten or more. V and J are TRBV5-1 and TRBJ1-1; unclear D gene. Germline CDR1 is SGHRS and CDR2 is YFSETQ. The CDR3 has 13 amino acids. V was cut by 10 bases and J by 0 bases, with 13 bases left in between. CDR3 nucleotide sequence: TGCGCCTCGGCGAGCGCGTTGAACACTGAAGCTTTCTTT. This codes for CASASALNTEAFF.

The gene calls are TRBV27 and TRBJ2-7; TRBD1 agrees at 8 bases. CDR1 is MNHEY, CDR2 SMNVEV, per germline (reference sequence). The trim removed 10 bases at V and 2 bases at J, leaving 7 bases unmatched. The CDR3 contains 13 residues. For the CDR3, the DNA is TGTGCCACAAGGGACAGGTTTGCCTACGAGCAGTACTTC. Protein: CATRDRFAYEQYF.